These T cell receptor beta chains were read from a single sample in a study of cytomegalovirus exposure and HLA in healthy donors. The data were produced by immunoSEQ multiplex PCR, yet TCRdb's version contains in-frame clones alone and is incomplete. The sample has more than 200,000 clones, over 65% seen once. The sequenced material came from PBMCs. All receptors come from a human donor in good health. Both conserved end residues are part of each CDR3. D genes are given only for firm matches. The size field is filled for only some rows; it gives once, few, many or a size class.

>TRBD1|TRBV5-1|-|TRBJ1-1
TGCGCCAGCAGCATAGACAGGGGGGCTGAAGCTTTCTTT
CASSIDRGAEAFF
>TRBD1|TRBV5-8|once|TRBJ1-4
TGTGCCAGCAGCTCTGGGACAGGGGTACTAAATGAAAAACTGTTTTTT
CASSSGTGVLNEKLFF
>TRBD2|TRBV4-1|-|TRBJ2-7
TGCGCCAGCAGCCCCTCCCCGACTAGCGGGAGGGCAGGGGAGCAGTACTTC
CASSPSPTSGRAGEQYF
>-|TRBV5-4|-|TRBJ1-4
TGTGCCAGCAGCGGCCCTGGGAGGAATGAAAAACTGTTTTTT
CASSGPGRNEKLFF
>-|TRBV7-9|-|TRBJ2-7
TGTGCCAGCAGCTTAGGGGCTGTCTTCCACGAGCAGTACTTC
CASSLGAVFHEQYF
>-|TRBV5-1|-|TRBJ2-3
TGCGCCAGCGCTCTAGCGACTAGCACAGATACGCAGTATTTT
CASALATSTDTQYF
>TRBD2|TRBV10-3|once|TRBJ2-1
TGTGCCATCAGTGATGTCGGCGGGAGCAACGGTGAGCAGTTCTTC
CAISDVGGSNGEQFF
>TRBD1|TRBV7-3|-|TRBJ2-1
TGTGCCAGCAGCTCGCAACTTATACCGGGACAGAGAAGTTCCACGCCACACAATGAGCAGTTCTTC
CASSSQLIPGQRSSTPHNEQFF
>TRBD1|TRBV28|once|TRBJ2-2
TGTGCCAGCAGACCTACAGGGGTAACCGGGGAGCTGTTTTTT
CASRPTGVTGELFF
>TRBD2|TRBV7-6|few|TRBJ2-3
TGTGCCAGCAGCCCCCATAGCGGGAGGGCCTTAGATACGCAGTATTTT
CASSPHSGRALDTQYF
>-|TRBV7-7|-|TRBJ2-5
TGTGCTAGCAGCCGCACCGGAGGGCCCCAAGAGACCCAGTACTTC
CASSRTGGPQETQYF
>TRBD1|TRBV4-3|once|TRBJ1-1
TGCGCCAGCAGCCCCTCCGGGACAGGTAACACTGAAGCTTTCTTT
CASSPSGTGNTEAFF
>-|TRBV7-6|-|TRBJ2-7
TGTGCCAGCAGCTTAGAGAGCGGCTCCTACGAGCAGTACTTC
CASSLESGSYEQYF
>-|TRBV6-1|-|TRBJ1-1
TGTGCCAGTCGTCAGGGGCTGAACACTGAAGCTTTCTTT
CASRQGLNTEAFF
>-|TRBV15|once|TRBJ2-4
TGTGCCACCAGCAGAGATGCCTCCAGGTACTTC
CATSRDASRYF